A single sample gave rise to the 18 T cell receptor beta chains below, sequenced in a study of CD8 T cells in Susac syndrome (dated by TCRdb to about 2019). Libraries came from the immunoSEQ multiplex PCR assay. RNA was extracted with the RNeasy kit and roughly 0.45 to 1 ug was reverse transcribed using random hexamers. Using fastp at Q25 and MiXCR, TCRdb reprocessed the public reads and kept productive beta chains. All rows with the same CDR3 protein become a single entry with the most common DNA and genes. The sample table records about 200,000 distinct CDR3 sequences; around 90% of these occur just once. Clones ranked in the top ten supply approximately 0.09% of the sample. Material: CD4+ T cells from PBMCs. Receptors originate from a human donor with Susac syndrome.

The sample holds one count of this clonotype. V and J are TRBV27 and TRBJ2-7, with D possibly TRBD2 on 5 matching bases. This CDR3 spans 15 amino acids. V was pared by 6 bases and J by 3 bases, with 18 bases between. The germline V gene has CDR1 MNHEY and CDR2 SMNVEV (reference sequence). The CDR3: CASSSQIRGFYEQYF. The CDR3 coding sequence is TGTGCCAGCAGCTCCCAAATCCGGGGTTTCTACGAGCAGTACTTC.

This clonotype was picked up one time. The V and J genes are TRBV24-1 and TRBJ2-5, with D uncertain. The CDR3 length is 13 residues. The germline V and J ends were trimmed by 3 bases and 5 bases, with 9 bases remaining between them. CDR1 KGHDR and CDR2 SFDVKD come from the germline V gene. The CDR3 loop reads CATSDAGEETQYF. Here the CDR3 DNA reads TGTGCCACCAGTGATGCAGGAGAGGAGACCCAGTACTTC.

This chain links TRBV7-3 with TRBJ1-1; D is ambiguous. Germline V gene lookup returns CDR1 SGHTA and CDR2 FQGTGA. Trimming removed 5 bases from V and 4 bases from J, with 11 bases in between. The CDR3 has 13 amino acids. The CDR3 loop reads CASSPTHRTEAFF. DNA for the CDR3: TGTGCCAGCAGCCCCACCCACCGCACTGAAGCTTTCTTT.

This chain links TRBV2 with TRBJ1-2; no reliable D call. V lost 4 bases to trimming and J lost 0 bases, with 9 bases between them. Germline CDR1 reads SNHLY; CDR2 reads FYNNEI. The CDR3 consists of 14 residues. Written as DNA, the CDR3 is TGTGCCAGCAGTGCGGCAGGTTCTAACTATGGCTACACCTTC. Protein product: CASSAAGSNYGYTF.

This chain's CDR3 is CASSPPGPRYEQYF. CDR3 nucleotides: TGTGCCAGCTCACCACCGGGACCCCGGTACGAGCAGTACTTC. V gene TRBV18 combines with J gene TRBJ2-7; D assignment may be TRBD1 or TRBD2 (5 bases each). The germline gives CDR1 KGHSH, CDR2 LQKENI. The V and J ends lost 0 bases and 4 bases respectively, with 10 bases between them. The CDR3 spans 14 residues.

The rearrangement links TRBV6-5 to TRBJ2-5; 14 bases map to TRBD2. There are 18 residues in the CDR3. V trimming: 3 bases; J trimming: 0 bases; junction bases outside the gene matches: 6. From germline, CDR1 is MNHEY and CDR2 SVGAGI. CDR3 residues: CASSYPGLAGAYQETQYF. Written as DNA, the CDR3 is TGTGCCAGCAGTTATCCGGGACTAGCGGGGGCGTACCAAGAGACCCAGTACTTC.

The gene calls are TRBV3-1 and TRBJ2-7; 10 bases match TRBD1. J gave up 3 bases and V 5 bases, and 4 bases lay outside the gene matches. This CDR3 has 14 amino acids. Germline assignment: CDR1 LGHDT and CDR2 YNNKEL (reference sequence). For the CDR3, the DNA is TGTGCCAGCAGCACCGGGACAGGGGTCTACGAGCAGTACTTC. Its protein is CASSTGTGVYEQYF.

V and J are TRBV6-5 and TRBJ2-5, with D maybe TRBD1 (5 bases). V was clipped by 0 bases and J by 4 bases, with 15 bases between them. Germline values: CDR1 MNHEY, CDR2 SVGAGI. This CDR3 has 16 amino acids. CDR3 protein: CASSYSDTLKAETQYF. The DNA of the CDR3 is TGTGCCAGCAGTTACTCGGACACCCTAAAGGCAGAGACCCAGTACTTC.

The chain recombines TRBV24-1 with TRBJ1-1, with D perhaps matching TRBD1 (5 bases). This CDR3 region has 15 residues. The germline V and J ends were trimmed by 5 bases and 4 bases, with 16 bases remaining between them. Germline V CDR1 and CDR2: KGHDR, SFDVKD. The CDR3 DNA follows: TGTGCCACCAGTGGTCCCCCCGGGGCATCCACTGAAGCTTTCTTT. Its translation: CATSGPPGASTEAFF.

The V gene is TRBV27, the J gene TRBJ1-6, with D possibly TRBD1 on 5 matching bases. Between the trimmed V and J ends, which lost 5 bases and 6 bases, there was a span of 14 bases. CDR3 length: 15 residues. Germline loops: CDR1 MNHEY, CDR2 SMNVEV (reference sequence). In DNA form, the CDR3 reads TGTGCCAGCAGTACTCCAGGGTGGGGTAATTCACCCCTCCACTTT. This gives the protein CASSTPGWGNSPLHF.

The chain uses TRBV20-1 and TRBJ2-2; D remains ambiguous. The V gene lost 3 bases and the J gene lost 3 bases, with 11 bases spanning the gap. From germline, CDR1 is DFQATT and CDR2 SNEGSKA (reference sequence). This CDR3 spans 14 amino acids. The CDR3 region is CSAREFVDTGELFF. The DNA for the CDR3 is TGCAGTGCTAGGGAATTCGTTGACACCGGGGAGCTGTTTTTT.

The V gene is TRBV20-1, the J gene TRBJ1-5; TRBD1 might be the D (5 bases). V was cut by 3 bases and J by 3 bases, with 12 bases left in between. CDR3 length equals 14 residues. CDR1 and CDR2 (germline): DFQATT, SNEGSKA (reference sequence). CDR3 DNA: TGCAGTGCTAGTGTCGGACATCCCAATCAGCCCCAGCATTTT. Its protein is CSASVGHPNQPQHF.

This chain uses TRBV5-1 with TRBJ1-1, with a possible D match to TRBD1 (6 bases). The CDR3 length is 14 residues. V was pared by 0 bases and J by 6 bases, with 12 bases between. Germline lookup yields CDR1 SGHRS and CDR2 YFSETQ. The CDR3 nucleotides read TGCGCCAGCAGCTTGGAGGGGGAGATGGCTGAAGCTTTCTTT. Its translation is CASSLEGEMAEAFF.

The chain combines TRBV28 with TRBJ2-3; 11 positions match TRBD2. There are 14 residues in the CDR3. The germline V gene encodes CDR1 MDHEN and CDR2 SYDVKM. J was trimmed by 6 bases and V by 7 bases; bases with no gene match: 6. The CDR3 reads CASILAGGVDTQYF. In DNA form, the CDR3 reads TGTGCCAGCATTCTAGCGGGAGGTGTTGATACGCAGTATTTT.

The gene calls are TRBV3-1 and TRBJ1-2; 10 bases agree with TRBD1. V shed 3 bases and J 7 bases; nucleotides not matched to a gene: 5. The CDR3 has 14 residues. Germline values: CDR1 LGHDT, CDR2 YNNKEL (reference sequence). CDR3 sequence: CASSHGQGVGGYTF. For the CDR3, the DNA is TGTGCCAGCAGCCACGGACAGGGGGTCGGTGGCTACACCTTC.

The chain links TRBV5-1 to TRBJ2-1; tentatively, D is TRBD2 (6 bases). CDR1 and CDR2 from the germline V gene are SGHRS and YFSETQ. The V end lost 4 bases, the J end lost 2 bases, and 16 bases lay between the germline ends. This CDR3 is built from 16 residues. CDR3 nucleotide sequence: TGCGCCAGCAGCCCCGGGGACTTCCTAACCTACAATGAGCAGTTCTTC. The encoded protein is CASSPGDFLTYNEQFF.

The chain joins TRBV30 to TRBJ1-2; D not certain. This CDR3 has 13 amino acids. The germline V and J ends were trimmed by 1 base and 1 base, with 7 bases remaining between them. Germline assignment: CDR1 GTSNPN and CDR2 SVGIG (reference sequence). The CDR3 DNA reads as TGTGCCTGGAGTGGGGAGCTTAACTATGGCTACACCTTC. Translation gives CAWSGELNYGYTF.

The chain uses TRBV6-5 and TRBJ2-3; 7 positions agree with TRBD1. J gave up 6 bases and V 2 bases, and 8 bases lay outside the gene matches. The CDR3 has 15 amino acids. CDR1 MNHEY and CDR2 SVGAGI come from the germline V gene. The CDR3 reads CASSYRGRLTDTQYF. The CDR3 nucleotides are TGTGCCAGCAGTTACAGGGGGCGACTTACTGATACGCAGTATTTT.